One and the same sample provided the 21 T cell receptor beta chains below, sequenced in a study of T cells in Graves' hyperthyroidism and ophthalmopathy. Amplification of TCR beta CDR3 regions was performed using RNA transcripts as template. The HTBI set primed first-round TCR CDR3 RT-PCR. TCRdb analysed the multiplex PCR reads with MiXCR anew, one entry per CDR3 protein. The sample lists 650,000 to 750,000 distinct CDR3 sequences, around 15% seen once, with 10% to 13% in the top ten. The material sequenced was blood. These receptors were collected from a woman aged 18 to 35 with Graves' hyperthyroidism.

CDR3 sequence reads: CSVGERVNTEAFF. The CDR3 region has the DNA TGCAGCGTTGGAGAACGGGTGAACACTGAAGCTTTCTTT. The chain uses TRBV29-1 and TRBJ1-1; the D is unclear. This CDR3 spans 13 amino acids. V gave up 4 bases and J gave up 0 bases, with 9 bases separating them. Germline V gene sequence: CDR1 SQVTM, CDR2 ANQGSEA.

This clonotype was seen a handful of times. The chain uses TRBV6-2 or TRBV6-3 and TRBJ1-5, with D perhaps TRBD1 (5 bases). V shed 2 bases and J shed 0 bases, with 8 bases lying between them. The germline V gene encodes CDR1 MNHEY and CDR2 SVGEGT. The CDR3 covers 15 residues. CDR3 amino acids: CASSYGGDSNQPQHF. The DNA of the CDR3 is TGTGCCAGCAGTTACGGGGGGGATAGCAATCAGCCCCAGCATTTT.

The rearrangement links TRBV6-1 to TRBJ2-7, with 10 bases identical to TRBD1. The CDR3 has 15 amino acids. Germline CDR1 and CDR2: MNHNS and SASEGT. V shed 5 bases and J 3 bases; nucleotides not matched to a gene: 7. The CDR3 reads CASSKTGGEGYEQYF. The CDR3 nucleotides read TGTGCCAGCAGTAAGACAGGGGGCGAGGGCTACGAGCAGTACTTC.

In this sample, this clonotype turned up many times. Just one base apart from a much larger clone, this may be a read error. Here the CDR3 reads CASSPGTSGHEQYF. CDR3 DNA sequence: TGTGCCAGCAGCCCCGGGACTAGCGGCCACGAGCAGTACTTC. The chain has TRBV28 and TRBJ2-7; 11 bases agree with TRBD2. V dropped 6 bases and J dropped 5; count of bases not matched to a gene: 6. The CDR3 totals 14 residues. CDR1 and CDR2 (germline): MDHEN, SYDVKM.

In this sample, this clonotype turned up many times. The chain links TRBV6-5 to TRBJ2-2; 9 nucleotides agree with TRBD1. Looked up from germline, CDR1 is MNHEY and CDR2 is SVGAGI. The CDR3 has 18 amino acids. Losses at the gene ends were 0 bases for V and 7 bases for J; bases not matched to a gene: 12. CDR3 in amino acids: CASSYSYNRGQVNGELFF. Here the CDR3 DNA reads TGTGCCAGCAGTTACTCATACAACAGGGGGCAAGTTAACGGGGAGCTGTTTTTT.

This clonotype was found many times. The chain employs TRBV30 and TRBJ1-1; no definite D call. Trimming pared 0 bases from V and 1 base from J, leaving 6 bases between. CDR3 length equals 13 residues. The germline CDR1 and CDR2 sequences are GTSNPN and SVGIG (reference sequence). The DNA for the CDR3 is TGTGCCTGGAGTGTACATCGGAACACTGAAGCTTTCTTT. The encoded protein is CAWSVHRNTEAFF. Drawing the rest from reference TRBV30 and TRBJ1-1, the complete variable domain is SQTIHQWPATLVQPVGSPLSLECTVEGTSNPNLYWYRQAAGRGLQLLFYSVGIGQISSEVPQNLSASRPQDRQFILSSKKLLLSDSGFYLCAWSVHRNTEAFFGQGTRLTVV.

This clonotype was recorded at least ten times. J is TRBJ2-3 and V is TRBV10-2; D possibly corresponds to TRBD1 (6 bases). CDR1 is WSHSY, CDR2 SAAADI, per germline. Trimming removed 6 bases at V and 4 bases at J, with 11 bases between. This CDR3 has 13 residues. The DNA for the CDR3 is TGCGCCAGCAGCGCATCAGGGGCAGATACGCAGTATTTT. Translating gives CASSASGADTQYF.

This clonotype was found many times. The chain links TRBV12-3 or TRBV12-4 to TRBJ2-3, with 8 bases matching TRBD2. The CDR3 spans 18 residues. Trimming took 5 bases from V and 0 from J; bases not matched to a gene: 13. The CDR3 coding sequence is TGTGCCAGCAGTCCCTTACGCCGCCTAGCGGGTAGCACAGATACGCAGTATTTT. The encoded protein is CASSPLRRLAGSTDTQYF.

As to this clonotype: A much more abundant neighbour one base away suggests this may be a read error. The chain links TRBV7-8 to TRBJ2-1; 12 nucleotides align to TRBD2. This CDR3 is built from 16 residues. Looked up from germline, CDR1 is SGHVS and CDR2 is FQNEAQ. CDR3 bases: TGTGCCAGCAGCGCTTTGACTAGCGGGAGACGTGGTGAGCAGTCCTTC. This encodes CASSALTSGRRGEQSF. The whole variable domain, remainder taken from reference TRBV7-8 and TRBJ2-1, is GAGVSQSPRYKVAKRGQDVALRCDPISGHVSLFWYQQALGQGPEFLTYFQNEAQLDKSGLPSDRFFAERPEGSVSTLKIQRTQQEDSAVYLCASSALTSGRRGEQSFGPGTRLTVL.

The V call is TRBV2, the J call TRBJ1-5; TRBD1 matches 7 bases. CDR1 is SNHLY, CDR2 FYNNEI, per germline. This CDR3 contains 15 residues. With V trimmed by 6 bases and J by 6 bases, 11 bases remained unmatched. CDR3: CASRTTGDPRQPQHF. DNA for the CDR3: TGTGCCAGCAGAACTACAGGGGACCCCCGTCAGCCCCAGCATTTT.

The rearrangement joins TRBV6-1 to TRBJ2-7; 9 nucleotides match TRBD1. This CDR3 is 14 amino acids long. Germline values: CDR1 MNHNS, CDR2 SASEGT. V lost 8 bases, J lost 7 bases, and 12 bases stayed unmatched. In DNA, the CDR3 is TGTGCCAGCGCGCCAGAATACAGGGGGCGAGAGCAGTACTTC. Residues: CASAPEYRGREQYF.

This clonotype was seen a handful of times. This chain joins TRBV20-1 and TRBJ1-1; D is possibly TRBD1 (5 bases). Trimming took 6 bases from V and 1 from J, leaving 18 bases between them. Germline assignment: CDR1 DFQATT and CDR2 SNEGSKA (reference sequence). This CDR3 contains 15 residues. CDR3 protein: CSAKGPALPNTEAFF. The CDR3 DNA sequence: TGCAGTGCAAAGGGGCCCGCTTTACCGAACACTGAAGCTTTCTTT.

Regarding this clonotype: The junction departs from the called germline gene at one end, perhaps through a read error. The chain employs TRBV7-9 and TRBJ2-4; D not resolved. Germline V gene lookup returns CDR1 SEHNR and CDR2 FQNEAQ (reference sequence). The CDR3 runs to 14 residues. The CDR3 DNA is TGCGCCAGCAGCTTGGACGGCAGCCGGGCCCTTCAGTACTTC. Amino acids: CASSLDGSRALQYF. The complete variable domain, with remaining parts taken from reference TRBV7-9 and TRBJ2-4, reads DTGVSQNPRHKITKRGQNVTFRCDPISEHNRLYWYRQTLGQGPEFLTYFQNEAQLEKSRLLSDRFSAERPKGSFSTLEIQRTEQGDSAMYLCASSLDGSRALQYFGAGTRLSVL.

The chain joins TRBV30 to TRBJ2-7; the D gene could be TRBD1 or TRBD2 (6 bases each). Germline loops: CDR1 GTSNPN, CDR2 SVGIG (reference sequence). The CDR3 spans 11 residues. V lost 1 base, J lost 6 bases, and 7 bases lay in between. CDR3 nucleotide sequence: TGTGCCTGGAGTGCGGGGGCCGAGCAGTACTTC. Its translation: CAWSAGAEQYF.

The V call is TRBV19, the J call TRBJ1-2; D unclear. The germline V gene has CDR1 LNHDA and CDR2 SQIVND (reference sequence). The ends were cut back, 5 bases at V and 4 bases at J, with 14 bases in the middle. This CDR3 region has 14 residues. The CDR3 is CASSVEHRGYGYTF. CDR3 DNA sequence: TGTGCCAGTAGTGTTGAACATCGAGGCTATGGCTACACCTTC.

The sample holds a few counts of this clonotype. The J gene is TRBJ1-6, the V gene TRBV6-1; D is undetermined. The CDR3 is 18 residues long. The V end lost 0 bases, the J end lost 14 bases, and 26 bases lay between the germline ends. Germline lookup yields CDR1 MNHNS and CDR2 SASEGT. DNA of the CDR3: TGTGCCAGCAGTGAAGCTACATTTCCCGGGCCGGATCGGTCAACCCTCCACTTT. Its translation: CASSEATFPGPDRSTLHF.

In this sample, this clonotype turned up once. This could be a read error, since a much larger clone is one nucleotide away. The chain links TRBV15 to TRBJ2-1; 8 bases line up with TRBD2. This CDR3 is built from 13 residues. After removal of 11 bases from V and 6 bases from J, the junction contained 9 bases not matched to a gene. The germline V gene encodes CDR1 LNHNV and CDR2 YYDKDF (reference sequence). The CDR3 is CAVGGGPFNEQFF. CDR3 nucleotide sequence: TGTGCCGTTGGCGGGGGGCCTTTCAATGAGCAGTTCTTC.

The sample holds many counts of this clonotype. The genes are TRBV7-2 and TRBJ2-7; no firm D call. This CDR3 is built from 14 residues. Germline V lookup: CDR1 SGHTA, CDR2 FQGNSA. The V gene lost 6 bases and the J gene lost 0 bases, with 12 bases spanning the gap. The CDR3 region has the DNA TGTGCCAGCAGTTCGACAACCAGCTCCTACGAGCAGTACTTC. Protein product: CASSSTTSSYEQYF.

This clonotype occurred many times. The chain links TRBV7-6 to TRBJ2-2; D possibly corresponds to TRBD2 (5 bases). Germline V lookup: CDR1 SGHVS, CDR2 FNYEAQ. The CDR3 is 15 amino acids. The V end was cut by 3 bases, the J end by 7 bases, with 15 bases between. The CDR3, as DNA: TGTGCCAGCAGCTTTCGTGGGAGAAACGTCGGGGAGCTGTTTTTT. This encodes CASSFRGRNVGELFF.

At least ten counts were recorded for this clonotype. The rearrangement uses TRBV7-2 and TRBJ2-5, with D possibly being TRBD1 or TRBD2 (6 bases each). The CDR3 runs to 17 residues. Germline assignment: CDR1 SGHTA and CDR2 FQGNSA. Trimming removed 0 bases from V and 4 bases from J, with 18 bases in between. The CDR3 loop reads CASSLALQGRPPETQYF. The DNA of the CDR3 is TGTGCCAGCAGCTTAGCGCTTCAGGGGAGGCCTCCAGAGACCCAGTACTTC.

The chain carries TRBV6-2 or TRBV6-3 and TRBJ2-7, with D perhaps matching TRBD2 (5 bases). V was pared by 7 bases and J by 7 bases, with 14 bases between. The CDR3 is 12 amino acids. CDR1 is MNHEY and CDR2 is SVGEGT in the germline V gene. CDR3 sequence: CASTTTAEEQYF. The DNA of the CDR3 is TGTGCCAGCACTACAACAGCGGAGGAGCAGTACTTC.